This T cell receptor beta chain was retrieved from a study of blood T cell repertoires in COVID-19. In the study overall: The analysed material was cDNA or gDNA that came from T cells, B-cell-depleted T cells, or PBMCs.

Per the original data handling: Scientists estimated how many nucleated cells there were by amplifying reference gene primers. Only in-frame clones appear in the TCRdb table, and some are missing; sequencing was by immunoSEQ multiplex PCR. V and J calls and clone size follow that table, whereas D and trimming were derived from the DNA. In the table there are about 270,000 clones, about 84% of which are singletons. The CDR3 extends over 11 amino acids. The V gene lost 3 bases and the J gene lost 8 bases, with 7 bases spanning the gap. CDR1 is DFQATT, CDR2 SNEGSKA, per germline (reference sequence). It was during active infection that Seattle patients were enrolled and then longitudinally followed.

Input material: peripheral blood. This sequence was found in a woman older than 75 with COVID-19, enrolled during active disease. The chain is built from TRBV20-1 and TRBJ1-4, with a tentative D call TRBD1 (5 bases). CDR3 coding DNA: TGCAGTGCTAGGGACATAGAAAAACTGTTTTTT. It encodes CSARDIEKLFF.